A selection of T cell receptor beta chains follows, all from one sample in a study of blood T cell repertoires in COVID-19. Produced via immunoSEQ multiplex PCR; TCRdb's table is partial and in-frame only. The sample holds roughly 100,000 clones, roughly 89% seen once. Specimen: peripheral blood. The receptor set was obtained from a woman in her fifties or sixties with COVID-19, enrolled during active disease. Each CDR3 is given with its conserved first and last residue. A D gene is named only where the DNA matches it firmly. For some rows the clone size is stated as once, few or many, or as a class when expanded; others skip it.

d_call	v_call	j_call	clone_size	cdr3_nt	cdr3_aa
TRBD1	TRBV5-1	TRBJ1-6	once	TGCGCCAGCAGCGCACGAGACACAGGGGTTAATTCACCCCTCCACTTT	CASSARDTGVNSPLHF
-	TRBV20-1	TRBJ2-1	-	TGCAGTGCTAGTTCGGACAGCTCCAATGAGCAGTTCTTC	CSASSDSSNEQFF
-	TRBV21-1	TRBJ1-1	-	TGTGCCAGCAGCACCTCCTCGGGACACCCAGAAGGGAACACTGAAGCTTTCTTT	CASSTSSGHPEGNTEAFF
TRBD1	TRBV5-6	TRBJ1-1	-	TGTGCCAGCAGCTTGGTGGGACAGACTATGAACACTGAAGCTTTCTTT	CASSLVGQTMNTEAFF
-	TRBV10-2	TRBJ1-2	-	TGCGCCAGCAGTCCCCGACAGAGAACTTCCTATGGCTACACCTTC	CASSPRQRTSYGYTF
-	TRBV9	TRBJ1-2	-	TGTGCCAGCAGCGTAGGGGAGAGCGCTAACTATGGCTACACCTTC	CASSVGESANYGYTF
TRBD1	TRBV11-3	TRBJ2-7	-	TGTGCCAGCAGCTCCCGGACAGGGAACTACGAGCAGTACTTC	CASSSRTGNYEQYF
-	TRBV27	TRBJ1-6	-	TGTGCCAGCAGTGTACAGGGTCTTAGTGGTTCACCCCTCCACTTT	CASSVQGLSGSPLHF
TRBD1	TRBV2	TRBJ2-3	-	TGTGCCAGCAGGGGGGACAGGTTCCCAGATACGCAGTATTTT	CASRGDRFPDTQYF
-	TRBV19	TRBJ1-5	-	TGTGCCAGTAGTTGGGACACGGCGATGGATCTGCCCCAGCATTTT	CASSWDTAMDLPQHF
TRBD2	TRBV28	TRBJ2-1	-	TGTGCCAGCACCGTACTAGCGGGGGGGCGCGATGAGCAGTTCTTC	CASTVLAGGRDEQFF
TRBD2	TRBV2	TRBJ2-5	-	TGTGCCAGCAGTGAAACGGGACTAGGGGTGAGAGAGACCCAGTACTTC	CASSETGLGVRETQYF
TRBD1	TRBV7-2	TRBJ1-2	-	TGTGCCAGCAGCTTAGGGGGGACAGCCCGCGAGAGGGCCTTC	CASSLGGTARERAF
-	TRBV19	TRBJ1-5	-	TGTGCCAGTAGTATACAGAAAAATCAGCCCCAGCATTTT	CASSIQKNQPQHF
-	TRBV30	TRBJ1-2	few	TGTGCCTGGAGTGTACGTGGGCTCGGCTACACCTTC	CAWSVRGLGYTF
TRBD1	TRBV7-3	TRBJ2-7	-	TGTGCCAGCAGCTTAAACAGGGGCTACGAGCAGTACTTC	CASSLNRGYEQYF
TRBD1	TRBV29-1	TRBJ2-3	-	TGCAGCGTAACGGGGGGACAGGGGGCAACAGATACGCAGTATTTT	CSVTGGQGATDTQYF
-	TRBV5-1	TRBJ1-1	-	TGCGCCAGCAGAGGAGACCTGAACACTGAAGCTTTCTTT	CASRGDLNTEAFF
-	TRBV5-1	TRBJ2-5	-	TGCGCCAGCAGCTTGGAGCAGGCGACGGAGACCCAGTACTTC	CASSLEQATETQYF
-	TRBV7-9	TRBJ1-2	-	TGTGCCAGCACCCAGGGTGGGAACTATGGCTACACCTTC	CASTQGGNYGYTF
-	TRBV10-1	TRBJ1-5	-	TGCGCCAGCCAAAGGCGGGGCTTCAGCAATCAGCCCCAGCATTTT	CASQRRGFSNQPQHF
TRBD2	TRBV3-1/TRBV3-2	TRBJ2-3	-	TGTGCCAGCAGCCAAGCTGCTAGCGGGAGCACAGATACGCAGTATTTT	CASSQAASGSTDTQYF
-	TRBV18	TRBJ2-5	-	TGTGCCAGCTCACCACCGCACAGAGAGACCCAGTACTTC	CASSPPHRETQYF
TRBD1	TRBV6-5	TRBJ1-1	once	TGTGCCAGCAGTTCACCTCACAGGGGGAACACTGAAGCTTTCTTT	CASSSPHRGNTEAFF
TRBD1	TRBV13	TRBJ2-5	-	TGTGCCAGCAGCCATGGACAGGGAGAGACCCAGTACTTC	CASSHGQGETQYF
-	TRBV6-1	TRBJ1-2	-	TGTGCCAGCAGTGAATGGGGGGGAGTAAGGGGCTACACCTTC	CASSEWGGVRGYTF
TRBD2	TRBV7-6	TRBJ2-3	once	TGTGCCAGCAGCTTTACTAGCGGGGGGCTTTCCACAGATACGCAGTATTTT	CASSFTSGGLSTDTQYF
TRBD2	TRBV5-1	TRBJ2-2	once	TGCGCCAGCAGCTTTCCCCTCGGCGGGGGGGCCGGCGGGGAGCTGTTTTTT	CASSFPLGGGAGGELFF
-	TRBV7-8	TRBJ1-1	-	TGTGCCAGCAGCGCTGTACAGGGCGCGGCTGAAGCTTTCTTT	CASSAVQGAAEAFF
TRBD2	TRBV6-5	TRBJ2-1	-	TGTGCCAGCAGTTACTCTAGCGGGGGGTACAATGAGCAGTTCTTC	CASSYSSGGYNEQFF
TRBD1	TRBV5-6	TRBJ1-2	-	TGTGCCAGCAGCTTGCCGGGACAGGGAGGCTTGAGAGGCTACACCTTC	CASSLPGQGGLRGYTF